The 8 T cell receptor beta chains listed next were all sequenced from one sample in a study of shared clonotypes between healthy human individuals (TCRdb year 2020). The library was generated by the immunoSEQ multiplex PCR assay. TCRdb retrieved this table from immuneACCESS and kept in-frame rearrangements only. Not all clones are present; in checked studies, unresolved V genes account for under half, and no reason is known for the remainder. In all, the sample holds fewer than 1.6 million clones, and 97% to 99% of those were seen once. The ten largest clonotypes hold approximately 0.4% of the sample. The sequenced sample was naive CD4+ T cells sorted from blood. Per the publication, the cell subset or site label means: CD45RA+ positively selected. The receptors here all came from a man aged 25 to 45 in good health.

V and J are TRBV5-1 and TRBJ2-1, with 9 bases fitting TRBD2. Germline V gene data show CDR1 as SGHRS and CDR2 as YFSETQ. This CDR3 is 15 amino acids long. J gave up 5 bases and V 10 bases, and 13 bases lay outside the gene matches. In DNA form, the CDR3 reads TGCGCCGGGTCGACCGGGACTAGCATACACAATGAGCAGTTCTTC. Its protein is CAGSTGTSIHNEQFF. The full variable domain, in which reference TRBV5-1 and TRBJ2-1 provide the parts outside the CDR3, is KAGVTQTPRYLIKTRGQQVTLSCSPISGHRSVSWYQQTPGQGLQFLFEYFSETQRNKGNFPGRFSGRQFSNSRSEMNVSTLELGDSALYLCAGSTGTSIHNEQFFGPGTRLTVL.

The V call is TRBV4-1, the J call TRBJ2-7, with 14 nucleotides matching TRBD2. V shed 3 bases and J 2 bases; nucleotides not matched to a gene: 9. Germline CDR1 is MGHRA and CDR2 is YSYEKL. CDR3 length: 18 amino acids. The DNA of the CDR3 is TGCGCCAGCAGCCAGGGACTAGCGGGAGCCAATCTCCCCTACGAGCAGTACTTC. Its protein is CASSQGLAGANLPYEQYF.

This clone has only one observation. The same CDR3 arises from other DNA sequences in this sample as well. V is TRBV7-2 and J is TRBJ2-2; D remains ambiguous. Germline CDR1 and CDR2: SGHTA and FQGNSA. Trimming removed 0 bases at V and 0 bases at J, with 5 bases between. There are 15 residues in the CDR3. CDR3 loop: CASSLAGANTGELFF. In nucleotides, the CDR3 is TGTGCCAGCAGCTTAGCGGGCGCGAACACCGGGGAGCTGTTTTTT.

The genes are TRBV9 and TRBJ2-1, with 8 bases fitting TRBD2. The CDR3 runs 16 residues. V was clipped by 4 bases and J by 9 bases; unmatched bases: 15. Looked up from germline, CDR1 is SGDLS and CDR2 is YYNGEE. In nucleotides, the CDR3 is TGTGCCAGCAGCCCGAGGGGAGCGGGAGCCTCAGGTGAGCAGTTCTTC. Its protein is CASSPRGAGASGEQFF.

This CDR3 reads CASSIHKTGAWDLYNEQFF. The CDR3 nucleotides are TGTGCCAGCAGCATACATAAGACCGGCGCCTGGGATCTTTACAATGAGCAGTTCTTC. This chain uses TRBV11-2 with TRBJ2-1; D is unresolved. The CDR3 extends over 19 amino acids. Germline CDR1 reads SGHAT; CDR2 reads FQNNGV. With 5 bases removed from V and 4 bases from J, the gap between germline ends came to 27 bases.

The CDR3 DNA reads as TGCGCCAGCAGCTTGGAGGGACTAGCGGGAGAGACCCAGTACTTC. Protein sequence: CASSLEGLAGETQYF. The rearrangement joins TRBV5-1 to TRBJ2-5; 12 nucleotides align to TRBD2. Germline V gene data show CDR1 as SGHRS and CDR2 as YFSETQ. This CDR3 is 15 amino acids long. V gave up 0 bases and J gave up 4 bases; unmatched junction bases: 1.

The chain is built from TRBV29-1 and TRBJ2-7; 10 bases match TRBD1. The V gene end was trimmed by 7 bases and the J gene end by 5 bases; junction bases not matched to a gene: 8. Per the germline V gene, CDR1 is SQVTM and CDR2 is ANQGSEA. The CDR3 runs 13 residues. The CDR3 region is CSACGTGVHEQYF. The CDR3 bases are TGCAGCGCCTGTGGGACAGGGGTCCACGAGCAGTACTTC.

The chain uses TRBV2 and TRBJ1-4; TRBD1 might be the D (5 bases). CDR3 size: 19 residues. V lost 6 bases, J lost 7 bases, and 30 bases lay in between. Germline assignment: CDR1 SNHLY and CDR2 FYNNEI. The CDR3 DNA reads as TGTGCCAGCAGACGGACCGGGATCTCATCGGGGGTTCAGGTTGAAAAACTGTTTTTT. Translation gives CASRRTGISSGVQVEKLFF. The full variable domain, rest sourced from reference TRBV2 and TRBJ1-4, is EPEVTQTPSHQVTQMGQEVILRCVPISNHLYFYWYRQILGQKVEFLVSFYNNEISEKSEIFDDQFSVERPDGSNFTLKIRSTKLEDSAMYFCASRRTGISSGVQVEKLFFGSGTQLSVL.